A single sample gave rise to the 22 T cell receptor beta chains below, sequenced in a study of blood T cell repertoires in COVID-19 (dated by TCRdb to the early 2020s). Library generation was performed with the immunoSEQ multiplex PCR assay. TCRdb took this table from immuneACCESS and kept in-frame rearrangements with V and J called. Such tables lack part of the clones; where checked against another copy, unresolved V genes explain under half of the gap, and the rest is unexplained. This sample is represented by 250,000 to 350,000 clones; 75% to 95% of them were singletons. Around 1.1% of the sample goes to the ten largest clones. Sequencing input: PBMCs or T cells enriched from blood (not recorded which). The receptors stem from a woman between 25 and 40 years old who had recovered from COVID-19.

To note about this clone: The sample holds other DNA sequences that translate to the same CDR3. The chain has TRBV10-3 and TRBJ2-7; TRBD2 matches at 11 bases. The J segment lost 4 bases and the V segment lost 3 bases, leaving 2 bases of the junction unmatched. The CDR3 is 14 residues long. The germline CDR1 and CDR2 sequences are ENHRY and SYGVKD. The CDR3 spells CAISETSGSYEQYF. The CDR3 DNA sequence: TGTGCCATCAGTGAAACTAGCGGGAGTTACGAGCAGTACTTC.

V is TRBV29-1 and J is TRBJ1-1, with a weak D call TRBD1 (5 bases). Trimming shortened V by 6 bases and J by 1 base, and 15 bases separated the two germline ends. The CDR3 loop spans 14 amino acids. Per the germline V gene, CDR1 is SQVTM and CDR2 is ANQGSEA. CDR3 coding DNA: TGCAGCGTCCGGGAGGGGATCAGGAACACTGAAGCTTTCTTT. Protein product: CSVREGIRNTEAFF.

The chain couples TRBV7-2 to TRBJ2-3; D is perhaps TRBD2 (5 bases). CDR3 length: 14 residues. Germline V CDR1 and CDR2: SGHTA, FQGNSA. V was clipped by 4 bases and J by 4 bases, with 12 bases between them. The CDR3 sequence is CASSSPGMADTQYF. CDR3 sequence (DNA): TGTGCCAGCAGCTCCCCGGGAATGGCAGATACGCAGTATTTT.

As for this clone: The same CDR3 can be traced to other DNA sequences in this sample. The chain links TRBV4-3 to TRBJ2-2, with D hard to call. Trimming removed 0 bases at V and 3 bases at J, with 5 bases between. This CDR3 has 14 residues. Germline loops: CDR1 LGHNA, CDR2 YSLEER. CDR3 DNA: TGCGCCAGCAGCCAAGATCGGGACACCGGGGAGCTGTTTTTT. It translates to CASSQDRDTGELFF.

The rearrangement links TRBV14 to TRBJ1-2; possible D gene TRBD1, 5 bases. This CDR3 spans 13 amino acids. V gave up 4 bases and J gave up 4 bases, with 10 bases separating them. The V gene's germline CDR1 is SGHDN and CDR2 FVKESK. In DNA form, the CDR3 reads TGTGCCAGCAGCCCCAGGGACTTCTATGGCTACACCTTC. It encodes CASSPRDFYGYTF.

This chain connects TRBV28 to TRBJ1-2; 7 nucleotides line up with TRBD1. J gave up 2 bases and V 6 bases, and 9 bases lay outside the gene matches. The germline CDR1 and CDR2 sequences are MDHEN and SYDVKM. The CDR3 is 15 residues long. CDR3 residues: CASRAYRGANYGYTF. The CDR3 DNA follows: TGTGCCAGCAGGGCCTACAGGGGTGCGAACTATGGCTACACCTTC.

This clone has a single count. The chain uses TRBV27 and TRBJ2-1; 13 nucleotides line up with TRBD2. V lost 6 bases, J lost 6 bases, and 8 bases stayed unmatched. Germline V lookup: CDR1 MNHEY, CDR2 SMNVEV (reference sequence). This CDR3 region has 16 residues. The CDR3 bases are TGTGCCAGCAGGAAAGCGGGACTAGCGGGAATCAATGAGCAGTTCTTC. Encoded protein: CASRKAGLAGINEQFF.

This rearrangement joins TRBV27 to TRBJ2-3; 11 bases align to TRBD2. The CDR3 covers 17 residues. Germline V gives CDR1 MNHEY, CDR2 SMNVEV (reference sequence). V was clipped by 6 bases and J by 2 bases; unmatched bases: 10. CDR3 protein: CASRTGTSGPYTDTQYF. CDR3 bases: TGTGCCAGCAGGACCGGGACTAGCGGCCCATACACAGATACGCAGTATTTT.

The chain couples TRBV7-9 to TRBJ2-5, with 9 bases that match TRBD2. Unmatched junction bases numbered 5, after V lost 4 bases and J lost 5 bases. Germline-derived CDR1 and CDR2 are SEHNR and FQNEAQ (reference sequence). This CDR3 has 14 residues. CDR3 region: CASSSIAGDETQYF. CDR3 DNA: TGTGCCAGCAGCTCAATAGCGGGAGATGAGACCCAGTACTTC.

V and J are TRBV2 and TRBJ2-3, with 7 nucleotides matching TRBD2. Germline trimming cut 6 bases from V and 1 base from J; bases unmatched to any gene: 7. Germline CDR1 SNHLY, CDR2 FYNNEI. The CDR3 loop spans 15 amino acids. The CDR3 DNA reads TGTGCCAGCAGCCAGGATCTAGCGGGCACAGATACGCAGTATTTT. Translating it yields CASSQDLAGTDTQYF.

The chain couples TRBV5-6 to TRBJ1-5; 9 bases agree with TRBD1. This CDR3 comprises 17 residues. Losses at the gene ends were 2 bases for V and 3 bases for J; bases not matched to a gene: 9. Germline CDR1 reads SGHDT; CDR2 reads YYEEEE. CDR3 region: CASSFSTGGLINQPQHF. In nucleotides, the CDR3 is TGTGCCAGCAGCTTTTCGACAGGGGGGTTGATCAATCAGCCCCAGCATTTT.

This chain links TRBV30 with TRBJ2-1; 8 positions match TRBD1. Germline lookup yields CDR1 GTSNPN and CDR2 SVGIG (reference sequence). The CDR3 totals 14 residues. The trim removed 0 bases at V and 6 bases at J, leaving 4 bases unmatched. This CDR3 reads CAWSVDRGSNEQFF. The CDR3 DNA reads TGTGCCTGGAGTGTAGACAGGGGAAGCAATGAGCAGTTCTTC.

This chain links TRBV7-8 with TRBJ1-1; no clear D gene. The CDR3 has 13 amino acids. Trimming removed 2 bases from V and 3 bases from J, with 7 bases in between. Germline CDR1 is SGHVS and CDR2 is FQNEAQ. CDR3 DNA: TGTGCCAGCAGCTTAAACAGATACACTGAAGCTTTCTTT. The encoded protein is CASSLNRYTEAFF.

V gene TRBV30 combines with J gene TRBJ1-2, with 10 bases fitting TRBD1. With 2 bases clipped from V and 0 bases from J, the junction kept 12 bases outside the gene matches. There are 18 residues in the CDR3. The V gene's germline CDR1 is GTSNPN and CDR2 SVGIG (reference sequence). CDR3 DNA: TGTGCCTGGAGTCAAGCTGGGACAGGGGCAAAATCTAACTATGGCTACACCTTC. Its translation is CAWSQAGTGAKSNYGYTF.

The chain uses TRBV28 and TRBJ1-5; the D gene is possibly TRBD1 (6 bases). Trimming took 5 bases from V and 3 from J, leaving 20 bases between them. Germline CDR1 and CDR2: MDHEN and SYDVKM. The CDR3 totals 17 residues. The CDR3 sequence: CASSPPHTNRDNQPQHF. The CDR3 region has the DNA TGTGCCAGCAGTCCCCCCCACACGAACAGGGACAATCAGCCCCAGCATTTT.

The chain carries TRBV9 and TRBJ2-1; D is ambiguous. Germline loops: CDR1 SGDLS, CDR2 YYNGEE. Trimming took off 0 bases at V and 8 bases at J, with 15 bases between the two ends. The length of the CDR3 is 15 residues. This CDR3 is CASSVARSPIDEQFF. The DNA for the CDR3 is TGTGCCAGCAGCGTAGCTAGGAGCCCTATCGATGAGCAGTTCTTC.

The chain uses TRBV5-1 and TRBJ2-7; tentative D call: TRBD1 (6 bases). The germline V and J ends were trimmed by 2 bases and 6 bases, with 15 bases remaining between them. In germline, CDR1 is SGHRS, CDR2 YFSETQ. The CDR3 spans 14 residues. The CDR3 loop reads CASSFGTRDIEQYF. The CDR3, as DNA: TGCGCCAGCAGCTTCGGGACACGGGATATCGAGCAGTACTTC.

J is TRBJ2-7 and V is TRBV5-6; no clear D. This CDR3 comprises 13 residues. Trimming removed 2 bases at V and 2 bases at J, with 8 bases between. Per germline, CDR1 SGHDT and CDR2 YYEEEE. CDR3: CASSLQMTYEQYF. The CDR3 nucleotides read TGTGCCAGCAGCTTACAGATGACCTACGAGCAGTACTTC.

This chain links TRBV7-3 with TRBJ1-1; no clear D. The CDR3 is 14 amino acids. Germline lookup yields CDR1 SGHTA and CDR2 FQGTGA. The V and J ends lost 5 bases and 4 bases respectively, with 14 bases between them. The CDR3 sequence is CASSDRRGSTEAFF. As DNA, the CDR3 is TGTGCCAGCAGCGACCGCCGGGGAAGCACTGAAGCTTTCTTT.

V usage is TRBV27 and J usage is TRBJ1-1; a possible D gene is TRBD1 (5 bases). Trimming pared 5 bases from V and 1 base from J, leaving 11 bases between. The CDR3 extends over 14 amino acids. The germline CDR1 and CDR2 sequences are MNHEY and SMNVEV (reference sequence). The CDR3 region has the DNA TGTGCCAGCAGTGCCTGGGGGGGGAACACTGAAGCTTTCTTT. Translated: CASSAWGGNTEAFF.

The rearrangement uses TRBV5-1 and TRBJ2-7, with 7 bases identical to TRBD1. The CDR3 length is 17 residues. V lost 4 bases, J lost 0 bases, and 13 bases stayed unmatched. Germline CDR1 is SGHRS and CDR2 is YFSETQ. CDR3 protein: CASSLTGQATNSYEQYF. The CDR3 bases are TGCGCCAGCAGCCTAACCGGACAGGCCACAAACTCCTACGAGCAGTACTTC.

The V call is TRBV9, the J call TRBJ2-2; 7 bases are a match to TRBD2. The CDR3 sequence is 17 residues long. Germline CDR1 is SGDLS and CDR2 is YYNGEE. Trimming removed 4 bases from V and 3 bases from J; junction bases left unmatched: 12. The CDR3 protein is CASSISPGTTYTGELFF. The DNA of the CDR3 is TGTGCCAGCAGCATCTCTCCCGGGACTACCTACACCGGGGAGCTGTTTTTT.